The 31 T cell receptor beta chains presented below share a single source sample, sequenced in a study of blood T cell repertoires in COVID-19. Method: immunoSEQ multiplex PCR; TCRdb's copy keeps in-frame clones and lacks some. The sample holds some 350,000 clones, over 70% seen once. The specimen sequenced was peripheral blood. All receptors come from a man between 25 and 39 years old with active or convalescent COVID-19.

J is TRBJ2-1 and V is TRBV7-3, with 12 bases matching TRBD2. This CDR3 comprises 15 residues. J was trimmed by 9 bases and V by 5 bases; bases with no gene match: 8. Looked up from germline, CDR1 is SGHTA and CDR2 is FQGTGA. CDR3 protein: CASSQTSGSLGEQFF. In DNA, the CDR3 is TGTGCCAGCAGCCAGACTAGCGGGAGCCTGGGTGAGCAGTTCTTC.

The rearrangement links TRBV6-2 or TRBV6-3 to TRBJ1-1; tentatively, D is TRBD1 (6 bases). The length of the CDR3 is 13 residues. The V gene lost 5 bases and the J gene lost 7 bases, with 14 bases spanning the gap. Germline CDR1 is MNHEY and CDR2 is SVGEGT. CDR3 coding DNA: TGTGCCAGCAGTGAGGGGGGGACGGTTGAAGCTTTCTTT. This encodes CASSEGGTVEAFF.

This clone was observed a handful of times. The chain is built from TRBV29-1 and TRBJ2-7; the D gene is possibly TRBD1 (5 bases). This CDR3 has 11 residues. The V gene's germline CDR1 is SQVTM and CDR2 ANQGSEA. V was cut by 7 bases and J by 3 bases, with 10 bases left in between. The CDR3 sequence: CSAGDSYEQYF. The CDR3 nucleotides are TGCAGCGCTGGCGACAGCTACGAGCAGTACTTC.

This clone was detected only once. The rearrangement joins TRBV7-2 to TRBJ1-1, with D perhaps matching TRBD1 (6 bases). The CDR3 has 15 residues. V lost 0 bases and J lost 5, with 13 bases in between. CDR1 is SGHTA and CDR2 is FQGNSA in the germline V gene. CDR3 sequence reads: CASSLARFQGTEAFF. In DNA form, the CDR3 reads TGTGCCAGCAGCTTAGCGCGGTTCCAGGGGACTGAAGCTTTCTTT. Based on the CDR3 plus reference TRBV7-2 and TRBJ1-1, the full variable domain is GAGVSQSPSNKVTEKGKDVELRCDPISGHTALYWYRQSLGQGLEFLIYFQGNSAPDKSGLPSDRFSAERTGGSVSTLTIQRTQQEDSAVYLCASSLARFQGTEAFFGQGTRLTVV.

This sequence joins TRBV30 and TRBJ2-7; no reliable D call. Germline loops: CDR1 GTSNPN, CDR2 SVGIG (reference sequence). This CDR3 is 13 amino acids long. The V and J ends lost 3 bases and 5 bases respectively, with 14 bases between them. The CDR3 DNA follows: TGTGCCTGGAGGACCCACGGCACTAACGAGCAGTACTTC. Translation: CAWRTHGTNEQYF.

The chain uses TRBV4-3 and TRBJ2-2, with D hard to call. Germline assignment: CDR1 LGHNA and CDR2 YSLEER. The CDR3 runs to 13 residues. The V end lost 0 bases, the J end lost 5 bases, and 4 bases lay between the germline ends. This chain's CDR3 is CASSQDQTGELFF. DNA of the CDR3: TGCGCCAGCAGCCAAGATCAGACCGGGGAGCTGTTTTTT.

The gene calls are TRBV7-6 and TRBJ2-7; D is unclear. The V end was cut by 5 bases, the J end by 4 bases, with 18 bases between. Germline V gene data show CDR1 as SGHVS and CDR2 as FNYEAQ. This CDR3 region has 15 residues. CDR3 protein: CASSLSARQDYEQYF. CDR3 nucleotides: TGTGCCAGCAGCCTTTCCGCCAGGCAGGATTACGAGCAGTACTTC.

This clone showed up just a few times. The chain links TRBV18 to TRBJ2-1, with D unresolved. Trimming took 2 bases from V and 5 from J, leaving 7 bases between them. CDR1 is KGHSH, CDR2 LQKENI, per germline. This CDR3 region has 13 residues. CDR3 region: CASSPFENNEQFF. The CDR3 nucleotides are TGTGCCAGCTCACCATTCGAGAACAATGAGCAGTTCTTC.

The sample holds a few counts of this clone. This chain joins TRBV6-2 or TRBV6-3 and TRBJ1-1; D not certain. Between the trimmed V and J ends, which lost 4 bases and 1 base, there was a span of 10 bases. Germline-derived CDR1 and CDR2 are MNHEY and SVGEGT. The CDR3 consists of 14 residues. The CDR3 protein is CASSSFSKNTEAFF. The CDR3 coding sequence is TGTGCCAGCAGTTCATTTTCCAAGAACACTGAAGCTTTCTTT.

This clone occurred once. The chain links TRBV28 to TRBJ1-4; maybe TRBD1 (6 bases). The CDR3 is made up of 15 amino acids. The V end was cut by 7 bases, the J end by 1 base, with 13 bases between. The germline CDR1 and CDR2 sequences are MDHEN and SYDVKM. The CDR3 coding sequence is TGTGCCAGCATCCCGGGACATCAAACTAATGAAAAACTGTTTTTT. Residues: CASIPGHQTNEKLFF.

The gene calls are TRBV27 and TRBJ2-4; 10 nucleotides match TRBD1. The CDR3 contains 15 residues. V shed 7 bases and J 4 bases; nucleotides not matched to a gene: 7. In germline, CDR1 is MNHEY, CDR2 SMNVEV (reference sequence). CDR3 coding DNA: TGTGCCAGCACCCCCGGGACAGGGGTGAAAAACATTCAGTACTTC. As protein: CASTPGTGVKNIQYF.

V gene TRBV5-1 combines with J gene TRBJ1-6; maybe TRBD1 (5 bases). V lost 4 bases and J lost 6, with 8 bases in between. CDR3 length: 13 residues. Looked up from germline, CDR1 is SGHRS and CDR2 is YFSETQ. Here the CDR3 DNA reads TGCGCCAGCAGCACAGACAGTAATTCACCCCTCCACTTT. It specifies CASSTDSNSPLHF.

The chain uses TRBV2 and TRBJ1-1, with 9 bases aligning to TRBD1. CDR3 length: 15 amino acids. CDR1 and CDR2 (germline): SNHLY, FYNNEI. Germline trimming cut 6 bases from V and 6 bases from J; bases unmatched to any gene: 11. DNA of the CDR3: TGTGCCAGCAGGGGGGACAGGGACTGGTGGGCTGAAGCTTTCTTT. This sequence encodes CASRGDRDWWAEAFF.

The J gene is TRBJ1-1, the V gene TRBV18; the D gene is possibly TRBD1 (5 bases). CDR1 is KGHSH and CDR2 is LQKENI in the germline V gene. This CDR3 spans 14 amino acids. Deletions cut 3 bases from V and 5 bases from J, with 13 bases between. The CDR3 coding sequence is TGTGCCAGCTCACCTCAGCGGGGGGAAACTGAAGCTTTCTTT. Encoded protein: CASSPQRGETEAFF.

The chain employs TRBV7-2 and TRBJ1-5; 9 bases match TRBD1. This CDR3 comprises 14 residues. Germline CDR1 and CDR2: SGHTA and FQGNSA. V shed 3 bases, J shed 5 bases, and the junction held 2 bases outside the gene matches. This CDR3 reads CASSLGQGYQPQHF. CDR3 sequence (DNA): TGTGCCAGCAGCTTGGGACAGGGTTATCAGCCCCAGCATTTT.

The V and J genes are TRBV2 and TRBJ1-2; D is unresolved. With 2 bases removed from V and 7 bases from J, the gap between germline ends came to 17 bases. Germline values: CDR1 SNHLY, CDR2 FYNNEI. The CDR3 totals 15 residues. CDR3 residues: CASSEFVSTASGYTF. CDR3 DNA sequence: TGTGCCAGCAGTGAATTCGTAAGCACCGCGTCTGGCTACACCTTC.

This chain joins TRBV27 and TRBJ2-7; 7 bases align to TRBD1. The CDR3 consists of 13 residues. CDR1 MNHEY and CDR2 SMNVEV come from the germline V gene (reference sequence). Trimming took 8 bases from V and 1 from J; bases not matched to a gene: 5. DNA of the CDR3: TGTGCCAGCCGCGAGGGGGCTTCCTACGAGCAGTACTTC. This codes for CASREGASYEQYF.

The chain links TRBV10-1 to TRBJ1-6; possibly TRBD1 for D (5 bases). Germline CDR1 is WNHNN and CDR2 is SYGVQD (reference sequence). The CDR3 is 13 residues long. Trimming took 5 bases from V and 11 from J, leaving 13 bases between them. In DNA form, the CDR3 reads TGCGCCAGCAGTCAGGGTCTTAAGGCACCCCTCCACTTT. This gives the protein CASSQGLKAPLHF.

The chain is built from TRBV7-2 and TRBJ1-6; D possibly corresponds to TRBD1 (6 bases). Looked up from germline, CDR1 is SGHTA and CDR2 is FQGNSA. CDR3 length equals 13 residues. V was clipped by 5 bases and J by 10 bases, with 12 bases between them. CDR3 amino acids: CASSRTARSPLHF. CDR3 nucleotide sequence: TGTGCCAGCAGCCGGACAGCCCGCTCACCCCTCCACTTT. Looking up the rest from reference TRBV7-2 and TRBJ1-6 gives the full variable domain: GAGVSQSPSNKVTEKGKDVELRCDPISGHTALYWYRQSLGQGLEFLIYFQGNSAPDKSGLPSDRFSAERTGGSVSTLTIQRTQQEDSAVYLCASSRTARSPLHFGNGTRLTVT.

The rearrangement uses TRBV5-4 and TRBJ2-3; the match to TRBD2 covers 9 bases. V was clipped by 4 bases and J by 3 bases; unmatched bases: 3. CDR1 SGHNT and CDR2 YYREEE come from the germline V gene (reference sequence). CDR3 size: 14 residues. In DNA, the CDR3 is TGTGCCAGCAGCGCGGGGGGGCGGACAGATACGCAGTATTTT. Translating gives CASSAGGRTDTQYF.

In this sample, this clone turned up a few times. The gene calls are TRBV4-3 and TRBJ1-1; D unclear. Germline V gene data show CDR1 as LGHNA and CDR2 as YSLEER. The CDR3 has 14 amino acids. The germline V and J ends were trimmed by 4 bases and 4 bases, with 13 bases remaining between them. CDR3 sequence (DNA): TGCGCCAGCAGCCTGGGCCAAGCGGGCACTGAAGCTTTCTTT. Translated, it gives CASSLGQAGTEAFF.

The chain couples TRBV4-1 to TRBJ2-3; possible D gene TRBD1, 6 bases. Germline-derived CDR1 and CDR2 are MGHRA and YSYEKL. V lost 3 bases and J lost 1, with 23 bases in between. CDR3 length: 19 amino acids. In DNA, the CDR3 is TGCGCCAGCAGCCAGCGGACCCAGGGGCAGGGTGTTGGCACAGATACGCAGTATTTT. Its translation is CASSQRTQGQGVGTDTQYF.

The chain employs TRBV24-1 and TRBJ2-3; TRBD2 aligns across 8 bases. Trimming took 7 bases from V and 4 from J; bases not matched to a gene: 0. Germline V gene sequence: CDR1 KGHDR, CDR2 SFDVKD. The CDR3 covers 12 residues. The CDR3 bases are TGTGCCACCAGGGGACTAGCAGATACGCAGTATTTT. It codes for CATRGLADTQYF.

The chain is built from TRBV7-2 and TRBJ2-3; 12 bases line up with TRBD1. Germline V gives CDR1 SGHTA, CDR2 FQGNSA. The CDR3 loop spans 14 amino acids. Trimming at V came to 10 bases and at J to 4 bases, leaving 6 bases not matched to a gene. The CDR3 DNA reads as TGTGCCATACCCCGGGACAGGGGGCCAGATACGCAGTATTTT. Protein sequence: CAIPRDRGPDTQYF.

The chain is built from TRBV7-9 and TRBJ1-3, with TRBD1 as a possible D gene (6 bases). Germline V gene lookup returns CDR1 SEHNR and CDR2 FQNEAQ (reference sequence). There are 13 residues in the CDR3. V was cut by 3 bases and J by 8 bases, with 11 bases left in between. The CDR3 reads CASSFNRADTIYF. DNA for the CDR3: TGTGCCAGCAGCTTCAACAGGGCGGACACCATATATTTT.

V is TRBV11-2 and J is TRBJ2-7, with TRBD1 identical over 9 bases. V was pared by 5 bases and J by 6 bases, with 14 bases of the junction left unmatched. CDR3 length equals 16 residues. CDR1 is SGHAT and CDR2 is FQNNGV in the germline V gene. The CDR3 loop reads CASSLDRGRLVIEQYF. The CDR3 bases are TGTGCCAGCAGCCTGGACAGGGGTAGGTTGGTGATCGAGCAGTACTTC.

This clone occurred once. The J gene is TRBJ2-1, the V gene TRBV5-5; no definite D call. Germline CDR1 SGHKS, CDR2 YYEKEE (reference sequence). The germline V and J ends were trimmed by 6 bases and 1 base, with 14 bases remaining between them. CDR3 length: 15 residues. CDR3 in amino acids: CASTKSSRSYNEQFF. For the CDR3, the DNA is TGTGCCAGCACCAAATCTTCCCGGTCCTACAATGAGCAGTTCTTC.

The genes are TRBV12-5 and TRBJ2-3; possible D gene TRBD2, 5 bases. Germline V CDR1 and CDR2: LGHNT, FRNRAP. The V end was cut by 2 bases, the J end by 6 bases, with 9 bases between. The CDR3 is 13 residues long. In DNA, the CDR3 is TGTGCTAGTGGTTTGCCGTGGACTGATACGCAGTATTTT. Residues: CASGLPWTDTQYF.

CDR3 in amino acids: CASTLLSGETQYF. The CDR3, as DNA: TGTGCCAGCACCCTATTAAGCGGAGAGACCCAGTACTTC. The chain recombines TRBV7-2 with TRBJ2-5; TRBD2 is a possible D gene (5 bases). The CDR3 sequence is 13 residues long. Germline values: CDR1 SGHTA, CDR2 FQGNSA. The germline V and J ends were trimmed by 7 bases and 4 bases, with 13 bases remaining between them. Using reference TRBV7-2 and TRBJ2-5 for the parts outside the CDR3, the full variable domain is GAGVSQSPSNKVTEKGKDVELRCDPISGHTALYWYRQSLGQGLEFLIYFQGNSAPDKSGLPSDRFSAERTGGSVSTLTIQRTQQEDSAVYLCASTLLSGETQYFGPGTRLLVL.

The V gene is TRBV10-1, the J gene TRBJ1-3; no clear D. Germline V lookup: CDR1 WNHNN, CDR2 SYGVQD (reference sequence). CDR3 length: 13 amino acids. V was pared by 9 bases and J by 0 bases, with 9 bases between. CDR3 sequence reads: CARFLASGNTIYF. The CDR3 nucleotides are TGCGCCAGATTCTTAGCCTCTGGAAACACCATATATTTT.

J is TRBJ1-5 and V is TRBV15; D is possibly TRBD1 (5 bases). The germline V gene encodes CDR1 LNHNV and CDR2 YYDKDF (reference sequence). CDR3 length equals 14 residues. Trimming removed 5 bases from V and 2 bases from J, with 10 bases in between. The DNA of the CDR3 is TGTGCCACCAGCGCTCTGGGGCGCAATCAGCCCCAGCATTTT. This translates into CATSALGRNQPQHF.